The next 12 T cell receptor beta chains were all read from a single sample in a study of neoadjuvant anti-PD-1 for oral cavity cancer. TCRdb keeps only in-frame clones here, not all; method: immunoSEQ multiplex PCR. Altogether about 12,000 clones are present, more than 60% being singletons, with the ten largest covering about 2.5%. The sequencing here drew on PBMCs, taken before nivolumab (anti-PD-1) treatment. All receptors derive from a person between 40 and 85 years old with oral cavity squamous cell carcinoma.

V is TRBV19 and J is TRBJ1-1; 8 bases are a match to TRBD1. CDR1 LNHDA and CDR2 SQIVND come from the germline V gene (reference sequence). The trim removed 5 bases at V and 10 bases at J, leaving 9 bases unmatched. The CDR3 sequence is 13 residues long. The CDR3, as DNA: TGTGCCAGTAGTGCCGGACAGGGAACAACAGCTTTCTTT. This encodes CASSAGQGTTAFF. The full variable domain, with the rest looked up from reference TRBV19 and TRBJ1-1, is DGGITQSPKYLFRKEGQNVTLSCEQNLNHDAMYWYRQDPGQGLRLIYYSQIVNDFQKGDIAEGYSVSREKKESFPLTVTSAQKNPTAFYLCASSAGQGTTAFFGQGTRLTVV.

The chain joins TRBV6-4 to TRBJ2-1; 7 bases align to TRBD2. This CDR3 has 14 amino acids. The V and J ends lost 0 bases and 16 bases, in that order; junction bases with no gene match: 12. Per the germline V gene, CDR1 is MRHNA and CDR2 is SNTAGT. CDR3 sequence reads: CASSDSIGGSTRFF. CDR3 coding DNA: TGTGCCAGCAGTGACTCGATTGGCGGGAGCACCCGCTTCTTC.

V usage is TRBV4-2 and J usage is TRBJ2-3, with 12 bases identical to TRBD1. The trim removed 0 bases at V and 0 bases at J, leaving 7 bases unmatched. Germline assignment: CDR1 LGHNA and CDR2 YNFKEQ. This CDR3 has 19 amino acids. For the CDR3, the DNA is TGTGCCAGCAGCCAAGATACGGGACAGGGGGCTGATAGCACAGATACGCAGTATTTT. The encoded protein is CASSQDTGQGADSTDTQYF.

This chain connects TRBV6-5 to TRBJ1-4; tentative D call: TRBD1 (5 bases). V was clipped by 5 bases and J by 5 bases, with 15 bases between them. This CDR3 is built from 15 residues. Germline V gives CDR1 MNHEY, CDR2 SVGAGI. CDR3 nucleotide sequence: TGTGCCAGCAGTATCCATGGGGGTTTCAATGAAAAACTGTTTTTT. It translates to CASSIHGGFNEKLFF.

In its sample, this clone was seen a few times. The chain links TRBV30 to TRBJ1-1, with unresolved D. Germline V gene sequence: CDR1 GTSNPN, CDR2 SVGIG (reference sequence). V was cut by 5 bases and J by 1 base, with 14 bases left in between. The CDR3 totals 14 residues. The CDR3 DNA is TGTGCCTGGGGGTTGGGGATTTCGAACACTGAAGCTTTCTTT. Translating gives CAWGLGISNTEAFF.

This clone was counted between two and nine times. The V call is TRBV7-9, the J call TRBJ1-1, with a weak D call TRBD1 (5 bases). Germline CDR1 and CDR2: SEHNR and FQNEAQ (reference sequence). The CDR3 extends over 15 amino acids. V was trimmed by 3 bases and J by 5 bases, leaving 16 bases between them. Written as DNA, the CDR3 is TGTGCCAGCAGCTTTCCTCTCGGTGGGGCAACTGAAGCTTTCTTT. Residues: CASSFPLGGATEAFF.

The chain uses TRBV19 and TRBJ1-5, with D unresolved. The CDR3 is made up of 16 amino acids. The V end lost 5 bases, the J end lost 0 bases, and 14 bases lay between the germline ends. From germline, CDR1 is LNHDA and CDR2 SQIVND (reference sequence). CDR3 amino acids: CASSRPQVSSNQPQHF. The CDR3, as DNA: TGTGCCAGTAGTCGCCCCCAGGTATCTAGCAATCAGCCCCAGCATTTT.

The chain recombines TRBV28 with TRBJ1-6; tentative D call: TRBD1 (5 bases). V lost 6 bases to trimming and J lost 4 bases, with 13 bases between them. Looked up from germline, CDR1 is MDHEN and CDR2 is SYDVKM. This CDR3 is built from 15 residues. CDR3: CASRTLQVYNSPLHF. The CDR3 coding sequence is TGTGCCAGCAGAACCTTACAGGTGTATAATTCACCCCTCCACTTT.

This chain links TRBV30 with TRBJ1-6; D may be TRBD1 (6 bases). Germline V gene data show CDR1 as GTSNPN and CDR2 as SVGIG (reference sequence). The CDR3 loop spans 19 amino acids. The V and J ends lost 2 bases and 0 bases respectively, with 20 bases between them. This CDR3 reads CAWSPYTGTQSSYNSPLHF. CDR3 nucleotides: TGTGCCTGGAGTCCTTACACCGGGACACAGAGCTCCTATAATTCACCCCTCCACTTT.

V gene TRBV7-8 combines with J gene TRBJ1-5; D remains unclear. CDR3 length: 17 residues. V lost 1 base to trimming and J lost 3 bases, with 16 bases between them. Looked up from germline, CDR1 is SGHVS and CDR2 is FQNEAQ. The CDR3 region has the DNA TGTGCCAGCAGCTTAGTGACACTCGGATGGAACAATCAGCCCCAGCATTTT. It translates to CASSLVTLGWNNQPQHF.

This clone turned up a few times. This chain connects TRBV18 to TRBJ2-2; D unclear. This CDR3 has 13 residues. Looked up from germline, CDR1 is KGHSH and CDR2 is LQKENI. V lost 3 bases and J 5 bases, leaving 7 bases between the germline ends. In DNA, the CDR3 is TGTGCCAGCTCACCGAGCAGAACCGGGGAGCTGTTTTTT. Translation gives CASSPSRTGELFF.

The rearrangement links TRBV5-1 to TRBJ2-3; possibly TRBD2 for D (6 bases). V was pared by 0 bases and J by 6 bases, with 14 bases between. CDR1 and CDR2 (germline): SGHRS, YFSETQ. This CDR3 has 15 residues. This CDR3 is CASSLAGLGEDTQYF. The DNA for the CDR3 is TGCGCCAGCAGCTTGGCGGGACTGGGTGAGGATACGCAGTATTTT. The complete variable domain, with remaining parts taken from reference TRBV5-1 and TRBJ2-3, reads KAGVTQTPRYLIKTRGQQVTLSCSPISGHRSVSWYQQTPGQGLQFLFEYFSETQRNKGNFPGRFSGRQFSNSRSEMNVSTLELGDSALYLCASSLAGLGEDTQYFGPGTRLTVL.